This T cell receptor (beta chain) came from a study of cytomegalovirus exposure and HLA in healthy donors. This CDR3 has 16 amino acids. CDR1 and CDR2 (germline): MNHNS, SASEGT. V was cut by 2 bases and J by 6 bases, with 17 bases left in between. Sequenced by immunoSEQ multiplex PCR; TCRdb stores in-frame clones only, minus some. The repertoire consists of 200,000 to 250,000 clones, with around 90% occurring once and the leading ten covering 0.8% to 1.2%. Sequenced sample: PBMCs. This TCR derives from a woman aged 18 to 35 in good health and CMV-seronegative. The V call is TRBV6-1, the J call TRBJ2-1, with a tentative D call TRBD2 (6 bases). This chain's CDR3 is CASSETLGQGGNEQFF. The DNA of the CDR3 is TGTGCCAGCAGTGAAACGTTAGGGCAGGGAGGCAATGAGCAGTTCTTC.